This T cell receptor (beta chain) comes out of a study of response to subunit inactivated influenza vaccine (dated by TCRdb to between 2018 and 2020). Concerning the study at large: Deep quantitative T cell receptor repertoire profiling was used in the study to track responses to a trivalent subunit inactivated influenza vaccine. Summary of the overall study and its limitations: According to the authors, only a limited number of new T cells may be recruited by each seasonal influenza vaccination.

The protocol used for the library was RT-PCR. Reads for this sample came from an Illumina HiSeq 2500. Using fastp trimming at Q25 and MiXCR clonotype assembly, TCRdb reanalyzed the public sequencing data and kept in-frame beta chains. Records with the same CDR3 protein are collapsed into one entry carrying the most frequent genes and DNA. Across this sample there are under 800,000 distinct CDR3 sequences, with around 13% seen only once. Around 7.3% of the sample is held by the ten biggest clonotypes. The CDR3 starts with the cysteine, ends with the phenylalanine, and has 17 residues. The entry retains the CDR3 DNA only, 51 bases that are in frame from base 1. CDR1 SEHNR and CDR2 FQNEAQ were looked up in the germline V gene (reference sequence). V is reduced by 5 bases and J by 0 bases, leaving a spacing of 14 bases between them. This clonotype was counted a few times. It has no known antigen specificity. No per-base quality is available; no much larger clone lies one base away.

This sequence originates from a man aged 45-60 years who received an inactivated influenza vaccine. Donor details come from another sample of the same person, matched by shared clones. Rearrangement joined TRBV7-9 to TRBJ1-6; tentative D gene TRBD1, with 5 bases matching. This sample comprised PBMCs from blood, obtained around two weeks before vaccination. The sequenced DNA: TGTGCCAGCAGCCTCACAAGGACATCCTCCTATAATTCACCCCTCCACTTT. This codes for CASSLTRTSSYNSPLHF.